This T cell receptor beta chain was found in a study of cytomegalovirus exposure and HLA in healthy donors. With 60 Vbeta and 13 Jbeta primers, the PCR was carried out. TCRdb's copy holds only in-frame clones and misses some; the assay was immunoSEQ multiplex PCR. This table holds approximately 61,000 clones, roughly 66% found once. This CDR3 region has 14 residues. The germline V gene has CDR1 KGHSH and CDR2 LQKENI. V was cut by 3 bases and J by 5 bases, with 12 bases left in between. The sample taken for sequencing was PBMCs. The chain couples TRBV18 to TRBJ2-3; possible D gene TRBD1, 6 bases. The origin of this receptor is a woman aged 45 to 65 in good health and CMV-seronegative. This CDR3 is CASSPTRGGDTQYF. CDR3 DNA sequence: TGTGCCAGCTCACCCACCCGAGGGGGAGATACGCAGTATTTT.